The rows below give T cell receptor beta chains drawn from one sample of a study of T cells in Graves' hyperthyroidism and ophthalmopathy. TCRdb re-called the multiplex PCR reads through MiXCR, storing one row per CDR3 protein. The table has more than 350,000 distinct CDR3 sequences, about 16% seen once. The specimen was blood. All receptors derive from a woman aged 55 to 70 with Graves' ophthalmopathy. The CDR3 runs from the conserved cysteine through the conserved F or W. The order of the fields is J gene, clone size, V gene, D gene, CDR3 DNA, CDR3 protein. The D gene is left open where the match is weak. Expanded clones are given a class, and other clones once, few, many or no size at all.

J gene: TRBJ2-3
clone size: few
V gene: TRBV5-6
D gene: TRBD1
CDR3 DNA: TGTGCCAGTAGTGCGGACAGGGGTACAGATACGCAGTATTTT
CDR3 protein: CASSADRGTDTQYF

J gene: TRBJ2-7
clone size: .
V gene: TRBV9
D gene: .
CDR3 DNA: TGTGCCAGCAGCGTAGGTAGGGATATCGACGAGCAGTACTTC
CDR3 protein: CASSVGRDIDEQYF

J gene: TRBJ2-7
clone size: many
V gene: TRBV12-3/TRBV12-4
D gene: TRBD1
CDR3 DNA: TGTGCCAGCAGCTCCGGATTAGTAACAGGGGAGTACTTC
CDR3 protein: CASSSGLVTGEYF

J gene: TRBJ2-1
clone size: many
V gene: TRBV7-2
D gene: .
CDR3 DNA: TGTGCCAGCAGCTTTCGCTCGGCCTCTGAGCAGTTCTTC
CDR3 protein: CASSFRSASEQFF

J gene: TRBJ2-5
clone size: many
V gene: TRBV7-2
D gene: TRBD2
CDR3 DNA: TGTGCCAGCAGCTTATGGGGGAGGGCCGGGGAGACCCAGTACTTC
CDR3 protein: CASSLWGRAGETQYF

J gene: TRBJ2-6
clone size: few
V gene: TRBV5-1
D gene: .
CDR3 DNA: TGCGCCAGCAGCTTGGCGGGACAACCTGGCTCTGGGGCCAACGTCCTGACTTTC
CDR3 protein: CASSLAGQPGSGANVLTF

J gene: TRBJ1-6
clone size: many
V gene: TRBV12-3/TRBV12-4
D gene: TRBD1
CDR3 DNA: TGTGCCAGCAGTTTCCGACAGGGGAATAATTCACCCCTCCACTTT
CDR3 protein: CASSFRQGNNSPLHF

J gene: TRBJ1-1
clone size: .
V gene: TRBV28
D gene: .
CDR3 DNA: TGTGCCAGCAGTTTACTCGGACAGTTTGAAGCTTTCTTT
CDR3 protein: CASSLLGQFEAFF

J gene: TRBJ1-3
clone size: few
V gene: TRBV5-1
D gene: .
CDR3 DNA: TGCGCCAGCAGCCCCGGGGACGACTCTGGAAACACCATATATTTT
CDR3 protein: CASSPGDDSGNTIYF

J gene: TRBJ2-1
clone size: many
V gene: TRBV2
D gene: TRBD1
CDR3 DNA: TGTGCCAGCACCGAGGGATCGGGACAGGGCTACAATGAGCAGTTCTTC
CDR3 protein: CASTEGSGQGYNEQFF

J gene: TRBJ2-7
clone size: .
V gene: TRBV11-2
D gene: .
CDR3 DNA: TGTGCCAGCAGCTTAGAGCTAGCCACCTACGAGCAGTACTTC
CDR3 protein: CASSLELATYEQYF

J gene: TRBJ2-3
clone size: .
V gene: TRBV7-8
D gene: .
CDR3 DNA: TGTGCCAGCACCCTAGGGAACACAGATACGCAGTATTTT
CDR3 protein: CASTLGNTDTQYF

J gene: TRBJ2-7
clone size: many
V gene: TRBV6-1
D gene: .
CDR3 DNA: TGTGCCAGCAGTGAGTTTTCGGGACGCGAGCAGTACTTC
CDR3 protein: CASSEFSGREQYF

J gene: TRBJ2-4
clone size: .
V gene: TRBV2
D gene: TRBD1
CDR3 DNA: TGTGCCAGCACGGGGCCGACAGGGGTGGTCAAAAACATTCAGTACTTC
CDR3 protein: CASTGPTGVVKNIQYF

J gene: TRBJ2-5
clone size: many
V gene: TRBV3-1
D gene: .
CDR3 DNA: TGTGCCAGCAGCCAAGATTCGGGCCCTAGGGAGACCCAGTACTTC
CDR3 protein: CASSQDSGPRETQYF

J gene: TRBJ1-1
clone size: many
V gene: TRBV20-1
D gene: .
CDR3 DNA: TGCAGTGCTGCCCTGGACACTGAAGCTTTCTTT
CDR3 protein: CSAALDTEAFF

J gene: TRBJ2-4
clone size: .
V gene: TRBV19
D gene: .
CDR3 DNA: TGTGCCAGTAGTATGGCGGGGGCAGGAAACATTCAGTACTTC
CDR3 protein: CASSMAGAGNIQYF

J gene: TRBJ2-7
clone size: few
V gene: TRBV10-1
D gene: .
CDR3 DNA: TGCGCCAGGGTACTGGACAAAAATCTCGAGCAGTACTTC
CDR3 protein: CARVLDKNLEQYF

J gene: TRBJ2-1
clone size: .
V gene: TRBV20-1
D gene: .
CDR3 DNA: TGCAGTGCTAGAGATTGGGCCTCCTCCCTCGGTGAGCAGTTCTTC
CDR3 protein: CSARDWASSLGEQFF

J gene: TRBJ2-7
clone size: .
V gene: TRBV24-1
D gene: .
CDR3 DNA: TGTGCCACCAGTGACCCGAGCACCAACCGACCTTACGAGCAGTACTTC
CDR3 protein: CATSDPSTNRPYEQYF

J gene: TRBJ2-1
clone size: many
V gene: TRBV5-1
D gene: TRBD2
CDR3 DNA: TGCGCCAGCAGCGGTAGCGGGAGGGGTGAGCAGTTCTTC
CDR3 protein: CASSGSGRGEQFF

J gene: TRBJ1-1
clone size: few
V gene: TRBV7-8
D gene: TRBD1
CDR3 DNA: TGTGCCAGCAGCCTCACAGGGGCAAACACTGAAGCTTTCTTT
CDR3 protein: CASSLTGANTEAFF

J gene: TRBJ2-3
clone size: .
V gene: TRBV9
D gene: .
CDR3 DNA: TGTGCCAGCAGCGTAGGTGGCAGGGGACCCACAGATACGCAGTATTTT
CDR3 protein: CASSVGGRGPTDTQYF

J gene: TRBJ2-1
clone size: many
V gene: TRBV28
D gene: .
CDR3 DNA: TGTGCCAGCAGTTCTTCAGCGGCCAACACCTACAATGAGCAGTTCTTC
CDR3 protein: CASSSSAANTYNEQFF

J gene: TRBJ2-7
clone size: .
V gene: TRBV20-1
D gene: TRBD2
CDR3 DNA: TGCAGTGCTTTTGGACTAGCGGTCTCCTACGAGCAGTACTTC
CDR3 protein: CSAFGLAVSYEQYF

J gene: TRBJ2-7
clone size: many
V gene: TRBV5-1
D gene: TRBD2
CDR3 DNA: TGCGCCAGCAGCTTAACTAGCGGGGGATACGAGCAGTACTTC
CDR3 protein: CASSLTSGGYEQYF

J gene: TRBJ2-3
clone size: many
V gene: TRBV5-6
D gene: TRBD1
CDR3 DNA: TGTGCCAGCAGCTGGGACAGGAGCACAGATACGCAGTATTTT
CDR3 protein: CASSWDRSTDTQYF

J gene: TRBJ2-1
clone size: few
V gene: TRBV7-9
D gene: .
CDR3 DNA: TGTGCCAGCAGCTTGGGGGAGTCTGCCTACAATGAGCAGTTCTTC
CDR3 protein: CASSLGESAYNEQFF

J gene: TRBJ2-1
clone size: many
V gene: TRBV7-8
D gene: .
CDR3 DNA: TGTGCGACCGGCGGGCGGGTAGGCCTCGATGAGCAGTTCTTC
CDR3 protein: CATGGRVGLDEQFF

J gene: TRBJ2-2
clone size: .
V gene: TRBV9
D gene: TRBD1
CDR3 DNA: TGTGCCAGCAGCGCCCACACTAGGGGGCCCGGGGAGCTGTTTTTT
CDR3 protein: CASSAHTRGPGELFF

J gene: TRBJ2-2
clone size: many
V gene: TRBV3-1
D gene: .
CDR3 DNA: TGTGCCAGCAGCCAAGATTGGGGTTACACCGGGGAGCTGTTTTTT
CDR3 protein: CASSQDWGYTGELFF

J gene: TRBJ1-1
clone size: .
V gene: TRBV5-1
D gene: .
CDR3 DNA: TGCGCCAGCAGCTCGGAAGGGCGTGCGACTGAAGCTTTCTTT
CDR3 protein: CASSSEGRATEAFF

J gene: TRBJ2-1
clone size: few
V gene: TRBV12-3/TRBV12-4
D gene: .
CDR3 DNA: TGTGCCAGCAAGATTTTGGGGGTCAATGAGCAGTTCTTC
CDR3 protein: CASKILGVNEQFF

J gene: TRBJ2-1
clone size: many
V gene: TRBV28
D gene: .
CDR3 DNA: TGTGCCAGCAGTCTAACTAGTAGTGAGCAGTTCTTC
CDR3 protein: CASSLTSSEQFF

J gene: TRBJ2-2
clone size: .
V gene: TRBV27
D gene: TRBD2
CDR3 DNA: TGTGCCAGCAGTTTCGGCATGGGGGGGGACTTTGGGACCGGGGAGCTGTTTTTT
CDR3 protein: CASSFGMGGDFGTGELFF

J gene: TRBJ2-1
clone size: .
V gene: TRBV29-1
D gene: TRBD2
CDR3 DNA: TGCAGCGTTGGATCGGGACTAGCGGGAGAGTATGAGCAGTTCTTC
CDR3 protein: CSVGSGLAGEYEQFF

J gene: TRBJ1-2
clone size: many
V gene: TRBV7-2
D gene: .
CDR3 DNA: TGTGCCAGCAGCTTAGTTAAGACAATCGACTATGGCTACACCTTC
CDR3 protein: CASSLVKTIDYGYTF

J gene: TRBJ1-2
clone size: many
V gene: TRBV29-1
D gene: .
CDR3 DNA: TGCAGCGTACCCGGACGGGACCATTATGGCTACACCTTC
CDR3 protein: CSVPGRDHYGYTF

J gene: TRBJ1-1
clone size: .
V gene: TRBV12-3/TRBV12-4
D gene: .
CDR3 DNA: TGTGCCAGCAGTTTAGGGGGGCAGAAAAACACTGAAGCTTTCTTT
CDR3 protein: CASSLGGQKNTEAFF

J gene: TRBJ2-2
clone size: many
V gene: TRBV6-2/TRBV6-3
D gene: .
CDR3 DNA: TGTGCCAGCAGTTACTCGAGGGGCACCGGGGAGCTGTTTTTT
CDR3 protein: CASSYSRGTGELFF

J gene: TRBJ2-7
clone size: many
V gene: TRBV18
D gene: TRBD1
CDR3 DNA: TGTGCCAGCTCACCACCGGGACAGCGAAACGAGCAGTACTTC
CDR3 protein: CASSPPGQRNEQYF

J gene: TRBJ1-5
clone size: many
V gene: TRBV3-1
D gene: .
CDR3 DNA: TGTGCCAGCAGCCAAGGAAGGTTGAGCAATCAGCCCCAGCATTTT
CDR3 protein: CASSQGRLSNQPQHF

J gene: TRBJ2-6
clone size: few
V gene: TRBV7-9
D gene: .
CDR3 DNA: TGTGCCAGCAGCCGGGGATACTCTGGGGCCAACGTCCTGACTTTC
CDR3 protein: CASSRGYSGANVLTF

J gene: TRBJ2-1
clone size: many
V gene: TRBV11-2
D gene: .
CDR3 DNA: TGTGCCAGCAGCTTGCGGACCAGGGGCGAGCAGTTCTTC
CDR3 protein: CASSLRTRGEQFF

J gene: TRBJ2-1
clone size: few
V gene: TRBV11-1
D gene: .
CDR3 DNA: TGTGCCAGCAGCTTAGGACAGGGGAGGGCATATGAGCAGTTCTTC
CDR3 protein: CASSLGQGRAYEQFF

J gene: TRBJ2-3
clone size: many
V gene: TRBV7-2
D gene: TRBD2
CDR3 DNA: TGTGCCAGCAGCTTATCTAGCGGGATCACAGATACGCAGTATTTT
CDR3 protein: CASSLSSGITDTQYF

J gene: TRBJ2-5
clone size: many
V gene: TRBV2
D gene: .
CDR3 DNA: TGTGCCAGCAGCCCTGACCGGACACAGGAGACCCAGTACTTC
CDR3 protein: CASSPDRTQETQYF

J gene: TRBJ2-5
clone size: many
V gene: TRBV7-9
D gene: .
CDR3 DNA: TGTGCCAGCATCGAGACCCAGTACTTC
CDR3 protein: CASIETQYF

J gene: TRBJ2-2
clone size: many
V gene: TRBV20-1
D gene: .
CDR3 DNA: TGCAGTGCGCCCGGACCTAAGTACGGGGAGCTGTTTTTT
CDR3 protein: CSAPGPKYGELFF

J gene: TRBJ2-7
clone size: .
V gene: TRBV20-1
D gene: .
CDR3 DNA: TGCAGTGCTAGTCACAGGGTATTCTACGAGCAGTACTTC
CDR3 protein: CSASHRVFYEQYF

J gene: TRBJ2-2
clone size: few
V gene: TRBV5-1
D gene: .
CDR3 DNA: TGCGCCAGCCAGGGGATTGGCCTTGCCGGGGAGCTGTTTTTT
CDR3 protein: CASQGIGLAGELFF